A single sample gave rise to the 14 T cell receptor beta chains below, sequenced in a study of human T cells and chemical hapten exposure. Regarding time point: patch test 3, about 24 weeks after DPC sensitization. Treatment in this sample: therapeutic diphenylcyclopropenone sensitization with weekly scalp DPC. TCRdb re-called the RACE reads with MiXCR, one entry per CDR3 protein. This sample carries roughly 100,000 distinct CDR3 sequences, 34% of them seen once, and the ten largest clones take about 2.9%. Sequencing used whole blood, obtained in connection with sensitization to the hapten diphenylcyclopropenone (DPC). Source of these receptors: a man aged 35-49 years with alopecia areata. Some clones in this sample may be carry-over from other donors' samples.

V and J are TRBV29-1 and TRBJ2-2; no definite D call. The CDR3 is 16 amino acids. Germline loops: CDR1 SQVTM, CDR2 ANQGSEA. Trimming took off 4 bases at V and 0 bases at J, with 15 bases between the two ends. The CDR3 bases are TGCAGCGTTGGTACGGGCAGATCTGCGAACACCGGGGAGCTGTTTTTT. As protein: CSVGTGRSANTGELFF.

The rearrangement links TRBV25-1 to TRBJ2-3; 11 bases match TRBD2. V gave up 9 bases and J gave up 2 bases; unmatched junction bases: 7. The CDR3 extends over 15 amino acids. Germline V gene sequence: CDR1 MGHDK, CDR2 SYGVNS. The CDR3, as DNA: TGTGCCAGGGCCGGGACTAGCGGTTACACAGATACGCAGTATTTT. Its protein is CARAGTSGYTDTQYF.

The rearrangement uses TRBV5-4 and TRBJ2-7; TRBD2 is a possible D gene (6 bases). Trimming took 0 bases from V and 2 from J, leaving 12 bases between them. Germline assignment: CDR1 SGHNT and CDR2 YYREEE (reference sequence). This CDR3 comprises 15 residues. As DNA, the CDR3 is TGTGCCAGCAGCTTGGGGTTTAGCGGCCCCTACGAGCAGTACGTC. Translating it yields CASSLGFSGPYEQYV.

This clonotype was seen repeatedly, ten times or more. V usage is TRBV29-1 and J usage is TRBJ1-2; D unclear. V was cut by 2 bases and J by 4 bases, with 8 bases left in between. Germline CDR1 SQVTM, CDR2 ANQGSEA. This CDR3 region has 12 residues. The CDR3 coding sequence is TGCAGCGTTGAAAGGTCGGTCTATGGCTACACCTTC. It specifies CSVERSVYGYTF.

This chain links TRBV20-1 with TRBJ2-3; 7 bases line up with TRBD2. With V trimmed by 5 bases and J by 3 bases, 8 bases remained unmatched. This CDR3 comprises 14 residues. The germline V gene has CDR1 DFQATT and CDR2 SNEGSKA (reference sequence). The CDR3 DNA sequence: TGCAGTGCTCCTCAGGCGGGAGAAACAGATACGCAGTATTTT. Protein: CSAPQAGETDTQYF.

The CDR3 reads CASSIQGLAGWSYNEQFF. The CDR3 DNA reads TGTGCCAGCAGTATACAGGGACTAGCGGGATGGTCCTACAATGAGCAGTTCTTC. The genes are TRBV12-3 or TRBV12-4 and TRBJ2-1; 13 nucleotides align to TRBD2. After removal of 5 bases from V and 1 base from J, the junction contained 8 bases not matched to a gene. This CDR3 region has 18 residues.

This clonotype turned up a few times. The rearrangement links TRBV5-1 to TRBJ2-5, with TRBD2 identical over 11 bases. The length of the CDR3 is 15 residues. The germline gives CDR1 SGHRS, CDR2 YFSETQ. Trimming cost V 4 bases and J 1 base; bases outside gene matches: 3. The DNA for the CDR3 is TGCGCCAGCAGCCGCGGGACTAGCGGCCAAGAGACCCAGTACTTC. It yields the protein CASSRGTSGQETQYF.

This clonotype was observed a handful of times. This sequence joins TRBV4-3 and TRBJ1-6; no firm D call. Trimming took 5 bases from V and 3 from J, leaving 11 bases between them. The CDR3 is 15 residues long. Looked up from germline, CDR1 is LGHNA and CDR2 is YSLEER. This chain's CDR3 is CASSNSESYNSPLHF. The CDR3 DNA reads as TGCGCCAGCAGCAACTCAGAGAGCTATAATTCACCCCTCCACTTT.

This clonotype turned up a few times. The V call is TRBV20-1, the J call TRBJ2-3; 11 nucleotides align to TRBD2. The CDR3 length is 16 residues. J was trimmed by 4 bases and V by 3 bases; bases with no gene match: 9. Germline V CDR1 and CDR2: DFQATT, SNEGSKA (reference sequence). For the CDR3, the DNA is TGCAGTGCTAGGACGGCGCTAGCGGGAGGCGCAGATACGCAGTATTTT. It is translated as CSARTALAGGADTQYF.

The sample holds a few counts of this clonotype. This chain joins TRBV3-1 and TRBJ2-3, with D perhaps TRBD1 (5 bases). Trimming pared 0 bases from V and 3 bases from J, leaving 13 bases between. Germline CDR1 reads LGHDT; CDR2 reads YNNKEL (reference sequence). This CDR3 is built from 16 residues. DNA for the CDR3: TGTGCCAGCAGCCAAGATATTGGGGCCGGTACAGATACGCAGTATTTT. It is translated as CASSQDIGAGTDTQYF.

CDR3 nucleotides: TGTGCCAGCAGCTTGGGACTAGCGGGAGTCTGGTCAGATACGCAGTATTTT. Amino acid sequence: CASSLGLAGVWSDTQYF. The chain has TRBV7-6 and TRBJ2-3; 14 bases line up with TRBD2. The V gene's germline CDR1 is SGHVS and CDR2 FNYEAQ. The CDR3 length is 17 residues. J was trimmed by 4 bases and V by 3 bases; bases with no gene match: 6.

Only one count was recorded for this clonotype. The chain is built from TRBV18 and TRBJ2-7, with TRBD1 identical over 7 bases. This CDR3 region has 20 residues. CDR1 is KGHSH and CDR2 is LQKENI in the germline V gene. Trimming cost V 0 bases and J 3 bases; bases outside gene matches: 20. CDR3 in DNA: TGTGCCAGCTCACCACCGGGTGAGGACAGGACCGCCCCACTAAACTACGAGCAGTACTTC. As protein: CASSPPGEDRTAPLNYEQYF.

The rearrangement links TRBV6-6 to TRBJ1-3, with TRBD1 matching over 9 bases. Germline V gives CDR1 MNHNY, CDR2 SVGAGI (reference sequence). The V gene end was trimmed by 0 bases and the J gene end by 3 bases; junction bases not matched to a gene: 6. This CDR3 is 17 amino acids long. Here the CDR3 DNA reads TGTGCCAGCAGTTACTCGCGGACAGGGGAGGGTGGAAACACCATATATTTT. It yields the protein CASSYSRTGEGGNTIYF.

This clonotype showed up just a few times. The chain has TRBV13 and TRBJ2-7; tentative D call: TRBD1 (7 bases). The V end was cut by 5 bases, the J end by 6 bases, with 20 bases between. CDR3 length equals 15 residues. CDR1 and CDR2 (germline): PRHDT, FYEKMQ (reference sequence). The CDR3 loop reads CASSPGGQGGGEQYF. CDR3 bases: TGTGCCAGCAGCCCCGGTGGCCAGGGGGGAGGCGAGCAGTACTTC.